Shown below are 8 T cell receptor beta chains from a single sample sequenced in a study of T-cell reconstitution after alpha-beta-depleted transplantation in children (dated by TCRdb to about 2016). Library method: PCR. Data came from an Illumina HiSeq 2500. TCR library preparation used molecular barcoding, with unique molecular identifiers applied to normalize quantification of the TCRbeta repertoire. The public sequencing data were trimmed at Q25 with fastp and processed into clonotypes with MiXCR by TCRdb, which kept only in-frame beta chains. CDR3 protein sequences are deduplicated, and each keeps its most common genes and DNA. Here the sample has around 680,000 distinct CDR3 sequences; roughly 17% occur a single time. Around 0.96% of the sample is taken by the ten largest. The source was PBMCs from the stem cell graft donor, collected from the stem cell graft. Every receptor here comes from a human donor who donated a stem cell graft to a child with acute myeloid leukemia.

This chain connects TRBV7-9 to TRBJ1-6; TRBD1 matches at 7 bases. The ends lost 5 bases at V and 9 bases at J; junction bases unmatched: 10. The germline gives CDR1 SEHNR, CDR2 FQNEAQ (reference sequence). There are 15 residues in the CDR3. For the CDR3, the DNA is TGTGCCAGCAGCCCCGTCAGGGGGAATGGTTCACCCCTCCACTTT. Amino acids: CASSPVRGNGSPLHF.

The gene calls are TRBV28 and TRBJ1-5, with D hard to call. In germline, CDR1 is MDHEN, CDR2 SYDVKM. V gave up 6 bases and J gave up 4 bases, with 7 bases separating them. CDR3 length: 12 amino acids. CDR3 nucleotide sequence: TGTGCCAGCAGGCCATCAAATCAGCCCCAGCATTTT. Translating it yields CASRPSNQPQHF.

The V gene is TRBV20-1, the J gene TRBJ2-7; TRBD2 aligns across 10 bases. Germline V gene sequence: CDR1 DFQATT, CDR2 SNEGSKA (reference sequence). This CDR3 region has 14 residues. Unmatched junction bases numbered 2, after V lost 0 bases and J lost 3 bases. The CDR3: CSARDRTSGYEQYF. CDR3 bases: TGCAGTGCTAGAGATCGGACTAGCGGCTACGAGCAGTACTTC.

The chain recombines TRBV20-1 with TRBJ2-3, with D possibly TRBD2 on 6 matching bases. Germline V gene data show CDR1 as DFQATT and CDR2 as SNEGSKA (reference sequence). This CDR3 is built from 16 residues. V was trimmed by 7 bases and J by 0 bases, leaving 20 bases between them. DNA of the CDR3: TGCAGTGGGACCAAACGGGACTTCACTAGCACAGATACGCAGTATTTT. It is translated as CSGTKRDFTSTDTQYF.

The chain recombines TRBV2 with TRBJ2-5; TRBD1 is a possible D gene (6 bases). Germline values: CDR1 SNHLY, CDR2 FYNNEI. Trimming stripped 6 bases from V and 2 bases from J, with 13 bases between. This CDR3 contains 14 residues. The CDR3 spells CASRWTERQETQYF. CDR3 DNA sequence: TGTGCCAGCAGGTGGACAGAACGGCAAGAGACCCAGTACTTC.

The chain carries TRBV20-1 and TRBJ1-2, with no clear D. Between the trimmed V and J ends, which lost 5 bases and 8 bases, there was a span of 21 bases. Per germline, CDR1 DFQATT and CDR2 SNEGSKA (reference sequence). The CDR3 covers 14 residues. CDR3 DNA: TGCAGTGCTTCCCCCTTGAATTTTGCGAGGGGCTACACCTTC. Protein sequence: CSASPLNFARGYTF.

This clonotype was picked up many times. The V call is TRBV20-1, the J call TRBJ1-2; D is possibly TRBD1 (6 bases). V was cut by 1 base and J by 3 bases, with 15 bases left in between. Germline V gene lookup returns CDR1 DFQATT and CDR2 SNEGSKA (reference sequence). The CDR3 runs to 15 residues. As DNA, the CDR3 is TGCAGTGCTAGAGCCGAGGGGGAACCTTACTATGGCTACACCTTC. Its protein is CSARAEGEPYYGYTF.

This clonotype was seen at least ten times. The gene calls are TRBV29-1 and TRBJ2-2, with D maybe TRBD1 (5 bases). There are 16 residues in the CDR3. CDR1 is SQVTM, CDR2 ANQGSEA, per germline. V lost 2 bases to trimming and J lost 5 bases, with 18 bases between them. CDR3 amino acids: CSVELGGQGVTGELFF. CDR3 DNA: TGCAGCGTTGAATTGGGTGGCCAGGGTGTAACCGGGGAGCTGTTTTTT.